The 31 T cell receptor beta chains given below trace back to one sample, sequenced in a study of tissue T cells after allogeneic stem cell transplantation. Using immunoSEQ multiplex PCR, the repertoire was profiled, and TCRdb retains in-frame clones only, with some absent. The data show roughly 820 clones, less than 60% seen once. Regarding time point: mouse harvest day 14 after allogeneic transplant. Each mouse received 10^7 T-cell-depleted marrow cells plus 10^6 splenic CD5+ T cells by tail vein. Sequenced material: liver tissue. These receptors were collected from a female BALB/c mouse given C57BL/6 T cells with graft-versus-host disease after an allogeneic hematopoietic cell transplant.

As regards this clone: Here the gene names and germline are mouse. The CDR3 end falls 1 residue outside the read, so it is completed with the germline J gene. This chain links TRBV23 with TRBJ1-3. This CDR3 spans 14 amino acids. Germline V gene data show CDR1 as KGHTA and CDR2 as FQNQQP. CDR3: CSSSQSGRGNTLYF. CDR3 DNA, as far as it was read: TGCTCCAGCAGTCAATCGGGGAGAGGAAATACGCTCTAT.

On this clone: Each gene name is a mouse one. Sequencing ends 1 residue short of the CDR3 end; the germline J gene provides the rest. The chain joins TRBV26 to TRBJ2-7; unclear D gene. Trimming took 0 bases from V and 4 from J, leaving 7 bases between them. The length of the CDR3 is 13 residues. Germline V gene data show CDR1 as KGHPV and CDR2 as FQNQEV (reference sequence). The CDR3: CASSLSPAYEQYF. The part of the CDR3 DNA that was read is TGTGCCAGCAGTCTGTCTCCAGCTTATGAACAGTAC.

For this clone: Gene names and germline match the mouse. The CDR3 end falls 1 residue outside the read, so it is completed with the germline J gene. The chain couples TRBV15 to TRBJ2-7, with D possibly matching TRBD1 (5 bases). The CDR3 covers 14 residues. Trimming stripped 3 bases from V and 3 bases from J, with 12 bases between. Germline CDR1 and CDR2: SGHND and FRSKSL. CDR3 DNA, as far as it was read: TGTGCCAGCAGTTTGAGGGCAGGGATCTATGAACAGTAC. It yields the protein CASSLRAGIYEQY. The complete CDR3 reads CASSLRAGIYEQYF.

This clone turned up a few times. Gene names are the mouse ones. CDR3 DNA (partial): TGTGCCAGCAGCTTAGGGGGTTCTGGAAATACGCTCTAT. Its translation: CASSLGGSGNTLY. In full, the CDR3 is CASSLGGSGNTLYF. This sequence joins TRBV3 and TRBJ1-3; unclear D gene. From the germline J gene comes the end of the CDR3, since the read stops 1 residue before it. The V end was cut by 1 base, the J end by 0 bases, with 4 bases between. This CDR3 comprises 14 residues. Germline V gene sequence: CDR1 SNHLY, CDR2 FYNGKV (reference sequence).

This clone was observed a handful of times. Gene names are the mouse ones. The read halts 1 residue ahead of the CDR3 end, with the missing end drawn from the germline J gene. This rearrangement joins TRBV23 to TRBJ2-7; TRBD2, the D gene given by the table, was not confirmed from the DNA. This CDR3 contains 15 residues. Looked up from germline, CDR1 is KGHTA and CDR2 is FQNQQP. The CDR3 DNA, read in part, is TGCTCCAGCAGTCAAGGCTGGGGGGGCTCCTATGAACAGTAC. Translated: CSSSQGWGGSYEQY. In full, the CDR3 reads CSSSQGWGGSYEQYF.

In its sample, this clone was seen a few times. The gene symbols are mouse symbols. CDR3 protein: CASSLRGTEVFF. CDR3 bases read: TGTGCCAGCAGCTTAAGGGGGACAGAAGTCTTC. The J gene is TRBJ1-1, the V gene TRBV3; tentative D call: TRBD1 (6 bases). The read ends 1 residue early relative to the CDR3; the germline J gene fills the gap. The CDR3 sequence is 12 residues long. CDR1 SNHLY and CDR2 FYNGKV come from the germline V gene (reference sequence). Trimming stripped 2 bases from V and 5 bases from J, with 6 bases between.

As for this clone: Gene names follow the mouse nomenclature. The CDR3 end falls 1 residue outside the read, so it is completed with the germline J gene. This same CDR3 is encoded by further DNA sequences in the sample. The chain employs TRBV13-3 and TRBJ2-7, with TRBD2 matching 8 bases. This CDR3 has 14 residues. The germline V gene has CDR1 NNHDY and CDR2 SYVADS. The V and J ends lost 7 bases and 0 bases, in that order; junction bases with no gene match: 6. CDR3 DNA (partial): TGTGCCAGCGGTGGGGGGGGGACCTCCTATGAACAGTAC. This gives the protein CASGGGGTSYEQY. Given in full, the CDR3 is CASGGGGTSYEQYF.

Concerning this clone: Gene and germline names: mouse. The read stops 1 residue short of the end of the CDR3; the missing end is completed from the germline J gene. V gene TRBV31 combines with J gene TRBJ1-2, with D perhaps matching TRBD1 (5 bases). The V and J ends lost 5 bases and 0 bases respectively, with 10 bases between them. This CDR3 comprises 13 residues. The germline V gene encodes CDR1 GKSSPN and CDR2 SITVG. This CDR3 is CAWVGQANSDYTF. The DNA read from the CDR3 is TGTGCCTGGGTTGGACAAGCAAACTCCGACTACACC.

A few counts support this clone. The germline and genes are mouse ones. The read falls 1 residue short of the CDR3 end, and the missing part is taken from the germline J gene. This rearrangement joins TRBV5 to TRBJ2-7; 7 nucleotides align to TRBD1. Germline V gene data show CDR1 as LGHNA and CDR2 as YNLKQL (reference sequence). J lost 4 bases, V lost 0 bases, and 3 bases had no gene match. This CDR3 comprises 14 residues. CDR3 DNA, as far as it was read: TGTGCCAGCAGCCAAGAAGGGACAGTTTATGAACAGTAC. It encodes CASSQEGTVYEQY. The full CDR3 sequence reads CASSQEGTVYEQYF.

In its sample, this clone was seen a few times. Mouse gene names and germline throughout. The read stops 1 residue short of the end of the CDR3; the missing end is completed from the germline J gene. This chain uses TRBV4 with TRBJ2-2, with a possible D match to TRBD1 (6 bases). The CDR3 loop spans 13 amino acids. Trimming took off 6 bases at V and 4 bases at J, with 9 bases between the two ends. Germline CDR1 LGHDT, CDR2 YNNKQL (reference sequence). The sequenced CDR3 bases are TGTGCCAGCAGTCACAGGGCCACCGGGCAGCTCTAC. This sequence encodes CASSHRATGQLY. The full CDR3 is CASSHRATGQLYF.

Only a few counts were recorded for this clone. These gene names are mouse names. The CDR3 end falls 1 residue outside the read, so it is completed with the germline J gene. The chain joins TRBV26 to TRBJ1-2; a possible D gene is TRBD1 (6 bases). The CDR3 has 14 amino acids. Between the trimmed V and J ends, which lost 2 bases and 4 bases, there was a span of 11 bases. Germline V gene lookup returns CDR1 KGHPV and CDR2 FQNQEV (reference sequence). This chain's CDR3 is CASSLGGAASDYTF. The DNA read from the CDR3 is TGTGCCAGCAGTCTGGGGGGGGCGGCCTCCGACTACACC.

This clone was seen more than once but under ten times. Genes here carry mouse names. Sequencing ends 1 residue short of the CDR3 end; the germline J gene provides the rest. The rearrangement uses TRBV5 and TRBJ2-1, with TRBD1 matching 9 bases. With V trimmed by 1 base and J by 7 bases, 5 bases remained unmatched. The CDR3 loop spans 15 amino acids. Germline V gene sequence: CDR1 LGHNA, CDR2 YNLKQL (reference sequence). CDR3 residues: CASSQAGTGRAEQFF. The CDR3 bases that were read are TGTGCCAGCAGCCAAGCCGGGACAGGGCGAGCTGAGCAGTTC.

In the case of this clone: Genes and germline are mouse. Sequencing ends 1 residue short of the CDR3 end; the germline J gene provides the rest. This rearrangement joins TRBV26 to TRBJ1-1; 7 nucleotides align to TRBD1. Unmatched junction bases numbered 0, after V lost 2 bases and J lost 0 bases. The CDR3 loop spans 14 amino acids. Germline values: CDR1 KGHPV, CDR2 FQNQEV (reference sequence). The DNA read from the CDR3 is TGTGCCAGCAGTCTGACAGGGGCAAACACAGAAGTCTTC. This gives the protein CASSLTGANTEVF. In full, the CDR3 is CASSLTGANTEVFF. The full variable domain, completed using reference TRBV26 and TRBJ1-1, is NSKVIQTPRYLVKGQGQKAKMRCIPEKGHPVVFWYQQNKNNEFKFLINFQNQEVLQQIDMTEKRFSAECPSNSPCSLEIQSSEAGDSALYLCASSLTGANTEVFFGKGTRLTVV.

About this clone itself: Germline and genes: mouse. The read ends 1 residue shy of where the CDR3 ends; the end is completed using the germline J gene. The chain employs TRBV5 and TRBJ2-3; perhaps TRBD1 as D (6 bases). The ends were cut back, 4 bases at V and 0 bases at J, with 8 bases in the middle. The CDR3 has 14 amino acids. CDR1 and CDR2 (germline): LGHNA, YNLKQL (reference sequence). CDR3 amino acids: CASSLQGSAETLYF. Incomplete CDR3 DNA: TGTGCCAGCAGCCTACAGGGAAGTGCAGAAACGCTGTAT.

On this clone itself: Gene names and germline refer to mouse. The DNA ends 1 residue before the CDR3 does, and the rest of the CDR3 is filled in from the germline J gene. The rearrangement joins TRBV13-2 to TRBJ2-5; 10 bases map to TRBD2. V lost 5 bases, J lost 4 bases, and 1 base stayed unmatched. The CDR3 consists of 13 residues. Germline CDR1 and CDR2: NNHNN and SYGAGS (reference sequence). The CDR3 sequence: CASGDWGKDTQYF. The part of the CDR3 DNA that was read is TGTGCCAGCGGGGACTGGGGGAAAGACACCCAGTAC.

This clone is large. Mouse gene names and germline throughout. The observed sequence ends 1 residue before the CDR3 terminus, with the missing tail filled in from the germline J gene. The V call is TRBV4, the J call TRBJ2-7; D gene unclear. The germline V gene encodes CDR1 LGHDT and CDR2 YNNKQL (reference sequence). The length of the CDR3 is 11 residues. Trimming removed 4 bases from V and 3 bases from J, with 4 bases in between. CDR3 region: CASSFFYEQYF. The sequenced CDR3 bases are TGTGCCAGCAGCTTCTTCTATGAACAGTAC.

In its sample, this clone was seen a few times. Mouse gene names and germline throughout. Read data end 1 residue before the CDR3 end; the end is taken from the germline J gene. The chain is built from TRBV16 and TRBJ2-7; D remains unclear. The length of the CDR3 is 14 residues. The ends were cut back, 1 base at V and 0 bases at J, with 7 bases in the middle. The V gene's germline CDR1 is SGHSA and CDR2 FRNQAP. The CDR3 reads CASSLGAASYEQYF. The CDR3 bases that were read are TGTGCAAGCAGCTTAGGGGCCGCCTCCTATGAACAGTAC.

This clone showed up just a few times. Mouse germline and gene names are used. Incomplete CDR3 DNA: TGTGCTAGCAGTAGTCTGGGGAGCTCCTATGAACAGTAC. It yields the protein CASSSLGSSYEQY. The entire CDR3 protein reads CASSSLGSSYEQYF. The V gene is TRBV17, the J gene TRBJ2-7; D perhaps matches TRBD2 (6 bases). The read terminates 1 residue before the CDR3 end, so the remaining end is supplied by the germline J gene. Germline V gene lookup returns CDR1 MNHDT and CDR2 YYDKIL. This CDR3 has 14 residues. Trimming removed 3 bases at V and 0 bases at J, with 9 bases between.

This clone was detected once. The gene names here belong to mouse. Sequencing ends 1 residue short of the CDR3 end; the germline J gene provides the rest. The rearrangement joins TRBV4 to TRBJ2-4, with D possibly being TRBD2 (5 bases). The germline gives CDR1 LGHDT, CDR2 YNNKQL (reference sequence). The CDR3 extends over 14 amino acids. V lost 5 bases and J 0 bases, leaving 9 bases between the germline ends. The CDR3 bases that were read are TGTGCCAGCAGCCCGACTGCTAGTCAAAACACCTTGTAC. Translated, it gives CASSPTASQNTLY. The entire CDR3 protein reads CASSPTASQNTLYF.

This clone was observed a handful of times. Gene names are the mouse ones. Read data end 1 residue before the CDR3 end; the end is taken from the germline J gene. This sequence joins TRBV2 and TRBJ2-7; TRBD1 agrees at 8 bases. V trimming: 3 bases; J trimming: 0 bases; junction bases outside the gene matches: 1. Germline CDR1 and CDR2: LGHNA and YSYQKL. The CDR3 totals 14 residues. CDR3 DNA (partial): TGTGCCAGCAGCCAGACAGGGGACTCCTATGAACAGTAC. This translates into CASSQTGDSYEQY. The full CDR3 protein is CASSQTGDSYEQYF.

To note about this clone: Gene names refer to mouse genes. The read finishes 1 residue shy of the CDR3 end, and the germline J gene is used to complete it. This sequence joins TRBV4 and TRBJ2-1; 7 bases match TRBD2. CDR3 length: 14 residues. With 6 bases clipped from V and 2 bases from J, the junction kept 4 bases outside the gene matches. Germline values: CDR1 LGHDT, CDR2 YNNKQL (reference sequence). The CDR3 bases that were read are TGTGCCAGCAGTCATCTGGGGGACTATGCTGAGCAGTTC. Its protein product is CASSHLGDYAEQF. The full CDR3 is CASSHLGDYAEQFF.

About this clone: Here the gene names and germline are mouse. The read falls 1 residue short of the CDR3 end, and the missing part is taken from the germline J gene. The chain uses TRBV5 and TRBJ2-5; tentative D call: TRBD2 (6 bases). The CDR3 extends over 13 amino acids. The germline V gene encodes CDR1 LGHNA and CDR2 YNLKQL (reference sequence). Trimming stripped 4 bases from V and 3 bases from J, with 8 bases between. This chain's CDR3 is CASSPTGQDTQYF. CDR3 DNA (partial): TGTGCCAGCAGCCCGACTGGACAAGACACCCAGTAC.

In the case of this clone: The gene symbols are mouse symbols. The CDR3 goes on 1 residue after the read ends, and that part is filled in from the germline J gene. V usage is TRBV20 and J usage is TRBJ1-1; D is uncertain. V was trimmed by 1 base and J by 0 bases, leaving 6 bases between them. Germline V gene data show CDR1 as GFQATS and CDR2 as STVNSAI. This CDR3 is built from 13 residues. The chain's CDR3 is CGARGAANTEVFF. CDR3 DNA, as far as it was read: TGTGGTGCTAGGGGGGCAGCAAACACAGAAGTCTTC.

Comment on this clone: Gene labels here are mouse ones. The missing CDR3 end, 1 residue past where the read stops, is filled in from the germline J gene. The chain links TRBV3 to TRBJ1-4, with 8 positions matching TRBD1. Trimming cost V 5 bases and J 3 bases; bases outside gene matches: 5. This CDR3 region has 15 residues. CDR1 is SNHLY and CDR2 is FYNGKV in the germline V gene (reference sequence). CDR3 DNA, as far as it was read: TGTGCCAGCAGCCACGACAGGGGCCCCAACGAAAGATTATTT. The encoded protein is CASSHDRGPNERLF. The whole CDR3 protein is CASSHDRGPNERLFF.

This clone came up a few times. Genes and germline are mouse. The read ends 1 residue shy of where the CDR3 ends; the end is completed using the germline J gene. This chain joins TRBV13-3 and TRBJ2-7, with 11 positions matching TRBD1. Germline V gene data show CDR1 as NNHDY and CDR2 as SYVADS. J lost 7 bases, V lost 6 bases, and 6 bases had no gene match. CDR3 length: 13 amino acids. CDR3 region: CASTPDRGREQYF. The CDR3 bases that were read are TGTGCCAGCACCCCGGACAGGGGGCGAGAACAGTAC.

Comments on this clone: All gene names here are mouse names. From the germline J gene comes the end of the CDR3, since the read stops 1 residue before it. The chain joins TRBV16 to TRBJ2-7, with D unclear. The germline V gene has CDR1 SGHSA and CDR2 FRNQAP. The V gene lost 6 bases and the J gene lost 0 bases, with 6 bases spanning the gap. This CDR3 contains 12 residues. CDR3 amino acids: CASSPLSYEQYF. The CDR3 bases that were read are TGTGCAAGCAGTCCCCTCTCCTATGAACAGTAC.

To note about this clone: Gene names follow the mouse nomenclature. The sequenced fragment ends 1 residue before the CDR3 boundary, so the rest is inferred from the germline J gene. The rearrangement uses TRBV26 and TRBJ2-5; D gene unclear. This CDR3 is 14 amino acids long. Germline V gene lookup returns CDR1 KGHPV and CDR2 FQNQEV (reference sequence). V was cut by 1 base and J by 2 bases, with 7 bases left in between. This chain's CDR3 is CASSLWGGQDTQYF. The covered CDR3 bases are TGTGCCAGCAGTCTGTGGGGTGGCCAAGACACCCAGTAC.

This clone showed up just a few times. The gene symbols are mouse symbols. The read is 1 residue too short to cover the CDR3 end, so that end is filled in from the germline J gene. This chain uses TRBV13-2 with TRBJ1-3; a possible D gene is TRBD1 (5 bases). Per germline, CDR1 NNHNN and CDR2 SYGAGS (reference sequence). The V end was cut by 1 base, the J end by 2 bases, with 7 bases between. The CDR3 is made up of 14 amino acids. The sequenced CDR3 bases are TGTGCCAGCGGTGATTCGGGGGCTGGAAATACGCTCTAT. Translation gives CASGDSGAGNTLY. The whole CDR3 sequence reads CASGDSGAGNTLYF.

Notes on this clone: The germline and genes are mouse ones. The DNA ends 1 residue before the CDR3 does, and the rest of the CDR3 is filled in from the germline J gene. V usage is TRBV26 and J usage is TRBJ2-1, with D hard to call. The V and J ends lost 1 base and 0 bases respectively, with 1 base between them. This CDR3 has 13 amino acids. The germline V gene has CDR1 KGHPV and CDR2 FQNQEV (reference sequence). The sequenced CDR3 bases are TGTGCCAGCAGTCTGTTTAACTATGCTGAGCAGTTC. Its protein is CASSLFNYAEQF. The entire CDR3 sequence reads CASSLFNYAEQFF.

Note on this clone: The gene names given are mouse names. The read gets to within 1 residue of the CDR3 end, and the germline J gene fills in the rest. The chain recombines TRBV26 with TRBJ2-7, with 11 bases fitting TRBD1. This CDR3 is 14 amino acids long. V shed 4 bases, J shed 4 bases, and the junction held 3 bases outside the gene matches. Germline CDR1 KGHPV, CDR2 FQNQEV (reference sequence). CDR3 bases read: TGTGCCAGCAGTCCCCGGGACAGGGGGTATGAACAGTAC. This encodes CASSPRDRGYEQY. In full, the CDR3 reads CASSPRDRGYEQYF. Full variable domain (rest looked up from reference TRBV26 and TRBJ2-7): NSKVIQTPRYLVKGQGQKAKMRCIPEKGHPVVFWYQQNKNNEFKFLINFQNQEVLQQIDMTEKRFSAECPSNSPCSLEIQSSEAGDSALYLCASSPRDRGYEQYFGPGTRLTVL.

As concerns this clone: Each gene name is a mouse one. Read data end 1 residue before the CDR3 end; the end is taken from the germline J gene. This sequence joins TRBV16 and TRBJ2-5; D not certain. The CDR3 sequence is 14 residues long. CDR1 is SGHSA, CDR2 FRNQAP, per germline. The V and J ends lost 0 bases and 2 bases respectively, with 6 bases between them. CDR3 sequence reads: CASSLDAIQDTQYF. The sequenced part of the CDR3 DNA is TGTGCAAGCAGCTTAGATGCCATCCAAGACACCCAGTAC.